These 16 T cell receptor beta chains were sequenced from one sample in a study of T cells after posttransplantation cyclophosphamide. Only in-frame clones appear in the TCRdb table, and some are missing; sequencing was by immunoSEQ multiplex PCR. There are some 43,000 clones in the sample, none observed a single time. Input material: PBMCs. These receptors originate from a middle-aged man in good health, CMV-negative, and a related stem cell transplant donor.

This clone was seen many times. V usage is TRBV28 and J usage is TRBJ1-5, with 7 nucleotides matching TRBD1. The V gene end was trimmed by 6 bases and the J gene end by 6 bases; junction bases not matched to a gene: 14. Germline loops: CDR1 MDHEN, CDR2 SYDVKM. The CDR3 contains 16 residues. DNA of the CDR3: TGTGCCAGCAGCTTACAAGGGACAGTCGGCGGTCAGCCCCAGCATTTT. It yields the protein CASSLQGTVGGQPQHF.

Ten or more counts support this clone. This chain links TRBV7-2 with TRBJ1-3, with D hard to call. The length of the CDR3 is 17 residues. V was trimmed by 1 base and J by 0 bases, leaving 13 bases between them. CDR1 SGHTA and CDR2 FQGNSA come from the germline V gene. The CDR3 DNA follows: TGTGCCAGCAGCTTAGAGCCCCGCCGACTCTCTGGAAACACCATATATTTT. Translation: CASSLEPRRLSGNTIYF.

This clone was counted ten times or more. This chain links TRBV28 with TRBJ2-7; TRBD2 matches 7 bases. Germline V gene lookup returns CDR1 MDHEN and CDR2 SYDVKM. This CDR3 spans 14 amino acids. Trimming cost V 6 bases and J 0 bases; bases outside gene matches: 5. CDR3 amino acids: CASRLGGSSYEQYF. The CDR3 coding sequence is TGTGCCAGCAGACTTGGCGGGAGCTCCTACGAGCAGTACTTC.

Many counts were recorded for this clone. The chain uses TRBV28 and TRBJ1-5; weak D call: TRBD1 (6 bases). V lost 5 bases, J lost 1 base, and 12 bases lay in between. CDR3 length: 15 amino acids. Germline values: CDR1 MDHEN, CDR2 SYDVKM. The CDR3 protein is CASSLQGSSNQPQHF. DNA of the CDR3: TGTGCCAGCAGTCTCCAGGGGTCCAGCAATCAGCCCCAGCATTTT.

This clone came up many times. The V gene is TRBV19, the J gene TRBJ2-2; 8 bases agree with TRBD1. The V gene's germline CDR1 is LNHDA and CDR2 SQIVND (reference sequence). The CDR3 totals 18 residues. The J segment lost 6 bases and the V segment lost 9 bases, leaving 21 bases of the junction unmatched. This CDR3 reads CASKSDRVGGSRSGELFF. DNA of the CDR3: TGTGCCAGCAAGTCGGACAGGGTGGGTGGTAGTCGTTCCGGGGAGCTGTTTTTT.

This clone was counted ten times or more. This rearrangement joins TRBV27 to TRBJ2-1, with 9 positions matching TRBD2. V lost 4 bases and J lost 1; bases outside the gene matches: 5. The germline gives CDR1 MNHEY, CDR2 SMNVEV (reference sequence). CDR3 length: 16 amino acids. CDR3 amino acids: CASSSLAGASYNEQFF. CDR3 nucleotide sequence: TGTGCCAGCAGTTCCTTAGCGGGAGCTTCCTACAATGAGCAGTTCTTC.

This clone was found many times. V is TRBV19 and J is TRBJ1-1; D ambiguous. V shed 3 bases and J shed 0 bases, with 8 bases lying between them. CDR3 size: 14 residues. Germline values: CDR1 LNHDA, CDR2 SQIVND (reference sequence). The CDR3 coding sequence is TGTGCCAGTAGTATGGGGAGCCTGAACACTGAAGCTTTCTTT. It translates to CASSMGSLNTEAFF.

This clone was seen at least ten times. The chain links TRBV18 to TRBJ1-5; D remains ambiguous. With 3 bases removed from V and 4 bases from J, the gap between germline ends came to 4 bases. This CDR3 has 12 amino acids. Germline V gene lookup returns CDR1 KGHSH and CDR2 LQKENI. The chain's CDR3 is CASSPLNQPQHF. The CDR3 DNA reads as TGTGCCAGCTCACCCCTAAATCAGCCCCAGCATTTT.

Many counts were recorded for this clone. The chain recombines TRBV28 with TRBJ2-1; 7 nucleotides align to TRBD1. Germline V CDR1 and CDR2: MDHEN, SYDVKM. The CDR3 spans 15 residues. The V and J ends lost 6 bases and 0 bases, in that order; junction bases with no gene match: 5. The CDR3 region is CASRWDSSSYNEQFF. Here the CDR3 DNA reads TGTGCCAGCAGATGGGACAGCAGCTCCTACAATGAGCAGTTCTTC.

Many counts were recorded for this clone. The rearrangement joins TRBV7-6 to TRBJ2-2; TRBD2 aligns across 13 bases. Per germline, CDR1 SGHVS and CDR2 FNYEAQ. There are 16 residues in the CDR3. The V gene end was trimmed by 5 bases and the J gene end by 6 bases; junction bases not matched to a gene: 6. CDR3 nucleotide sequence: TGTGCCAGCAGCCCGACTAGCGGGAGGTCGTCCGGGGAGCTGTTTTTT. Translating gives CASSPTSGRSSGELFF.

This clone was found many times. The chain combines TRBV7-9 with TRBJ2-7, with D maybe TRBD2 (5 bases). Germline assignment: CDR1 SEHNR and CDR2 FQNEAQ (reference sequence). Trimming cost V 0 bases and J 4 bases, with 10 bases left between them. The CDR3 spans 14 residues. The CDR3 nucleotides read TGTGCCAGCAGCTTAGCGCCGGGGTCTTACGAGCAGTACTTC. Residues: CASSLAPGSYEQYF.

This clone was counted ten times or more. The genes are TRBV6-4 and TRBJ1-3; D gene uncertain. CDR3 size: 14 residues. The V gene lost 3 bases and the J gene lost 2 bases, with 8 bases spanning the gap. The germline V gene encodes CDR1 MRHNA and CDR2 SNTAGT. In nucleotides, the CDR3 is TGTGCCAGCAGTGATCGGGAAACTGGAAACACCATATATTTT. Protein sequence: CASSDRETGNTIYF.

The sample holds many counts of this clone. DNA of the CDR3: TGCGCCAGCAGCTGGTCTTCGCGGTCGGGACAGGGTGATGAAAAACTGTTTTTT. Amino acids: CASSWSSRSGQGDEKLFF. The chain combines TRBV4-3 with TRBJ1-4; TRBD1 matches 9 bases. The CDR3 consists of 18 residues. Germline trimming cut 5 bases from V and 6 bases from J; bases unmatched to any gene: 16. Germline V gene data show CDR1 as LGHNA and CDR2 as YSLEER.

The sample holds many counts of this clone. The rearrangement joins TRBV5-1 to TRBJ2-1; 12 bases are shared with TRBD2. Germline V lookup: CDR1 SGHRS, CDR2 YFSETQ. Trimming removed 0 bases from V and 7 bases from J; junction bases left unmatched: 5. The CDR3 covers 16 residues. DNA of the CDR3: TGCGCCAGCAGCTTGGTGACTAGCGGGAGATCAAATGAGCAGTTCTTC. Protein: CASSLVTSGRSNEQFF.

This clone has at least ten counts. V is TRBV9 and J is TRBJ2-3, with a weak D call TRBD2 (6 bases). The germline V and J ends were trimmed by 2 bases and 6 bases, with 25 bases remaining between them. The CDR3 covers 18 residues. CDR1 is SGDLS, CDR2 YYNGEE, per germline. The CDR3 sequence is CASSVTLNSGPFGDTQYF. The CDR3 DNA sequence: TGTGCCAGCAGCGTTACGCTGAACAGCGGGCCATTCGGGGATACGCAGTATTTT.

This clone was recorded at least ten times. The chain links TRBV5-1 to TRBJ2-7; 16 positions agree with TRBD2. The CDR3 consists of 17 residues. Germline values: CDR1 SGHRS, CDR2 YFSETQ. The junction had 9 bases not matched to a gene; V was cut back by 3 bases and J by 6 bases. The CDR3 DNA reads TGCGCCAGCAGCTCCGGGACTAGCGGGAGGGTCCTCGGCGAGCAGTACTTC. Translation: CASSSGTSGRVLGEQYF.